This T cell receptor beta chain stems from a study of blood T cell repertoires in COVID-19. Study-level information: Collection of acute and convalescent COVID-19 samples took place in the United States, Italy and Spain. PBMCs, B-cell-depleted T cells, or T cells provided the cDNA or gDNA that made up the material.

CDR3 length: 15 amino acids. CDR1 and CDR2 from the germline V gene are MNHEY and SVGAGI. J was trimmed by 6 bases and V by 2 bases; bases with no gene match: 3. Original data processing: Amplification with reference gene primers provided the estimates of nucleated cell counts. The method was immunoSEQ multiplex PCR; TCRdb's version includes in-frame clones alone and lacks a portion of them. V, J and clone size were drawn from that table, and D and trimming were deduced from the DNA. Here the sample spans 380,000 or so clones, approximately 88% being singletons. Sample: peripheral blood. This chain links TRBV6-5 with TRBJ2-2; TRBD2 aligns across 10 bases. This receptor was identified in a man between 35 and 55 years old with acute or convalescent COVID-19. The CDR3 DNA is TGTGCCAGCAGTTACGCCGGGACTAGCGCCGGGGAGCTGTTTTTT. Encoded protein: CASSYAGTSAGELFF.